A single TCR beta chain is shown here with its context. Its antigen is not known. The data derive from a study of beta chain features in type 1 diabetes. Whole-study findings and limits: Moderate but significant shortening of TCRB CDR3s was recorded in all four CD4+ subsets from Type 1 diabetes patients. In type 1 diabetes patients, VDJ junctions had fewer insertions; deletions at these junctions were more frequent.

CDR3 length equals 14 residues. Germline CDR1 SGHTA, CDR2 FQGNSA. V gave up 2 bases and J gave up 1 base, with 6 bases separating them. Isolation of CD4+ naive, central memory, regulatory and stem cell-like memory cells was achieved by sorting via CD45RO/CCR7/CD25/CD127/CD95/CD27. The sequenced template was cDNA made from the entire isolated RNA. Sequencing used immunoSEQ multiplex PCR; TCRdb keeps in-frame clones, though not all of them. This table holds more than 300,000 clones, 6.5% to 10% found once. Sequencing was performed on central memory CD4+ T cells from blood. The chain is built from TRBV7-2 and TRBJ2-1; D remains unclear. The clonotype comes from a woman aged 18-35 years in good health. The CDR3: CASSLIESYNEQFF. CDR3 coding DNA: TGTGCCAGCAGCTTAATAGAATCCTACAATGAGCAGTTCTTC.